This T cell receptor beta chain was retrieved from a study of T cell repertoires in cytomegalovirus infection. The CDR3 has 15 amino acids. Trimming pared 5 bases from V and 2 bases from J, leaving 16 bases between. The germline gives CDR1 SEHNR, CDR2 FQNEAQ (reference sequence). Concerning this clonotype: Its antigen is not known.

One entry per CDR3 protein results from TCRdb running MiXCR on the reads. The top ten clones hold around 50% of a sample with roughly 150,000 distinct CDR3 sequences, over 25% of them seen once. The chain joins TRBV7-9 to TRBJ2-7; the D gene could be TRBD1 or TRBD2 (5 bases each). The starting material was CD8+ T cells from cultured PBMCs, obtained from culture after CMV antigen stimulation. This receptor was taken from a human donor in good health (CMV status not recorded). Some clones in this sample may be carry-over from other donors' samples. In nucleotides, the CDR3 is TGTGCCAGCAGCAACCGGGACCAAAATCCCTACGAGCAGTACTTC. This encodes CASSNRDQNPYEQYF.